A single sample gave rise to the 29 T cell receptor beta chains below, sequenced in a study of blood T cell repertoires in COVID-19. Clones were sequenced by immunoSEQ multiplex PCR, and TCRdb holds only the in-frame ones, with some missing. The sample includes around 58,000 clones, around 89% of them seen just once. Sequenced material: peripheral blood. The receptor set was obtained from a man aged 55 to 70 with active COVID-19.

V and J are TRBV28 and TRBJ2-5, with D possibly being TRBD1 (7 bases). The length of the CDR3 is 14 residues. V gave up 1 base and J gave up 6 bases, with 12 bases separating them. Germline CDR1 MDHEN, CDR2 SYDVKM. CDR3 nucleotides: TGTGCCAGCAGTTTATTACAGGGGAGGAAGACCCAGTACTTC. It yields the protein CASSLLQGRKTQYF.

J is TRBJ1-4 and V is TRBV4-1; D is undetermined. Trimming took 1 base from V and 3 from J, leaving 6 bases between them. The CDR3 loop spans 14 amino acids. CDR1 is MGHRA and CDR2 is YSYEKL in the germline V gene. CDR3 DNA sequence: TGCGCCAGCAGCCAAGTATCTGCTAATGAAAAACTGTTTTTT. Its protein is CASSQVSANEKLFF.

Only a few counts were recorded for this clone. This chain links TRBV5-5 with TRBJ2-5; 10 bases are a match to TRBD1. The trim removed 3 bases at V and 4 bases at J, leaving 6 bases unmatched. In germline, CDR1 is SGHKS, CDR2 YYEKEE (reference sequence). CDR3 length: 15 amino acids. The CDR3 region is CASSWGQGMGETQYF. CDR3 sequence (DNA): TGTGCCAGCAGCTGGGGACAGGGGATGGGAGAGACCCAGTACTTC.

The CDR3 loop reads CASNPRQGAYGYTF. The CDR3 bases are TGTGCCAGTAATCCAAGGCAGGGCGCCTATGGCTACACCTTC. The V gene is TRBV19, the J gene TRBJ1-2; D may be TRBD1 (5 bases). Germline CDR1 is LNHDA and CDR2 is SQIVND (reference sequence). This CDR3 comprises 14 residues. Between the trimmed V and J ends, which lost 7 bases and 4 bases, there was a span of 16 bases.

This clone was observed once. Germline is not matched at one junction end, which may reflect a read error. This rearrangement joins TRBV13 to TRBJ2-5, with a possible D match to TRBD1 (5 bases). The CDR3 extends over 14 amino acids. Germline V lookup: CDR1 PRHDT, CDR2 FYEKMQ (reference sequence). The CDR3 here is CASSLGPGRETQYF. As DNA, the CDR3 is TGTGCCAGCAGTTTAGGTCCAGGGCGTGAGACCCAGTACTTC.

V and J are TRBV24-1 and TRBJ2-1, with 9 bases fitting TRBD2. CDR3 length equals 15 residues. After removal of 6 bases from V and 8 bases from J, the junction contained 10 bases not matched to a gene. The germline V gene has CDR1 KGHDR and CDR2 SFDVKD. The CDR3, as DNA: TGTGCCACCAGTACAAGCGGGGGGTTCTTGGATGAGCAGTTCTTC. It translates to CATSTSGGFLDEQFF.

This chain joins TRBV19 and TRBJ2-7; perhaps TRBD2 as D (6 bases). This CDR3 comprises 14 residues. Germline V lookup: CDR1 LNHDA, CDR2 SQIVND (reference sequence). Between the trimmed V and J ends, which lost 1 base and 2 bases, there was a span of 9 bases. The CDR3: CASSIAGEAYEQYF. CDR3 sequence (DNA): TGTGCCAGTAGTATAGCGGGGGAAGCCTACGAGCAGTACTTC.

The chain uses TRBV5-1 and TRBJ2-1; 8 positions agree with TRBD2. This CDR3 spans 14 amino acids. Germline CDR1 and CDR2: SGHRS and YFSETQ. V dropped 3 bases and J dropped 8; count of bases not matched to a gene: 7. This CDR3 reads CASSSGRASYEQFF. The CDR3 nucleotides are TGCGCCAGCAGCTCCGGGAGGGCCAGCTATGAGCAGTTCTTC.

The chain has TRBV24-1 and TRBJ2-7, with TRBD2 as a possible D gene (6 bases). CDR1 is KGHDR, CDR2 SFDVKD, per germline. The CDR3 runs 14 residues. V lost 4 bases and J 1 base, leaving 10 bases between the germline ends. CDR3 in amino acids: CATSDRRGSYEQYF. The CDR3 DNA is TGTGCCACCAGTGACCGGAGGGGTTCCTACGAGCAGTACTTC.

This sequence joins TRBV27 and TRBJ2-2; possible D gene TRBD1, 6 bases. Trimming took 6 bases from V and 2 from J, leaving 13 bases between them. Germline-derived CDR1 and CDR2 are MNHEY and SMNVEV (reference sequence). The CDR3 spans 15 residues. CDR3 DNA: TGTGCCAGCAGGTTGGGGACAATAAACACCGGGGAGCTGTTTTTT. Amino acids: CASRLGTINTGELFF.

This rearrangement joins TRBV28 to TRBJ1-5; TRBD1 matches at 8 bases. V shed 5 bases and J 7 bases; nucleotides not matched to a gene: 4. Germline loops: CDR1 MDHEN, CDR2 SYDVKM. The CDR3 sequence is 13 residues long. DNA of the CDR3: TGTGCCAGCAGTCCACAGGGGGGACAGCCCCAGCATTTT. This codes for CASSPQGGQPQHF.

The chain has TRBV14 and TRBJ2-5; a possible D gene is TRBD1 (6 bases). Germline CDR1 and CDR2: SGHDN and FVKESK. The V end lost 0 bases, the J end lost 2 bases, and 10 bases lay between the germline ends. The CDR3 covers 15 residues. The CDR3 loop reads CASSQDFGQQETQYF. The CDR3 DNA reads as TGTGCCAGCAGCCAAGATTTTGGACAGCAAGAGACCCAGTACTTC.

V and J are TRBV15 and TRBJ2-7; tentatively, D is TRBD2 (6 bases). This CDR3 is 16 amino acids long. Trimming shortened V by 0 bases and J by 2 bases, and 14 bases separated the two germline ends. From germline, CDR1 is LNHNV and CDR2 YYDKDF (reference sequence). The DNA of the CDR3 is TGTGCCACCAGCAGAGATTACGGGACTGCAGCCTACGAGCAGTACTTC. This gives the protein CATSRDYGTAAYEQYF.

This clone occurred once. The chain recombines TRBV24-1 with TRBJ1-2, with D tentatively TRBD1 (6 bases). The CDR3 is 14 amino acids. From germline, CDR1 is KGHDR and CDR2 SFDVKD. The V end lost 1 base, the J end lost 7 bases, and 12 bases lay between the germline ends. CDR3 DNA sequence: TGTGCCACCAGTGATTTCAGGACAGCTCGTGGCTACACCTTC. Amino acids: CATSDFRTARGYTF.

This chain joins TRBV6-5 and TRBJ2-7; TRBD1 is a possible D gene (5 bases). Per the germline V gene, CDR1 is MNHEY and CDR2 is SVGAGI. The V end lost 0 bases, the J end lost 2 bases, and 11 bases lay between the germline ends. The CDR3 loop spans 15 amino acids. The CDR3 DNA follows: TGTGCCAGCAGTTACTCAAAAGACAGTACCTACGAGCAGTACTTC. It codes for CASSYSKDSTYEQYF.

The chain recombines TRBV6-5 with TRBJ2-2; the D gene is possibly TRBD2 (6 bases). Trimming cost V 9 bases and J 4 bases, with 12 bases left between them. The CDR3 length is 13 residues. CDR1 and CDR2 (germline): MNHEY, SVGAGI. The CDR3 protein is CASRSGSTGELFF. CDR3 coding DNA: TGTGCCAGTCGGTCCGGGAGCACCGGGGAGCTGTTTTTT.

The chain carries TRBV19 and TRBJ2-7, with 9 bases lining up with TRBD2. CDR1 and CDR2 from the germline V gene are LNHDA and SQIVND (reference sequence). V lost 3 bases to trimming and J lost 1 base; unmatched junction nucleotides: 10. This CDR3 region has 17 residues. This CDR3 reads CASSIAGLALGSYEQYF. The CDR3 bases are TGTGCCAGTAGTATCGCGGGACTAGCTTTAGGGTCCTACGAGCAGTACTTC.

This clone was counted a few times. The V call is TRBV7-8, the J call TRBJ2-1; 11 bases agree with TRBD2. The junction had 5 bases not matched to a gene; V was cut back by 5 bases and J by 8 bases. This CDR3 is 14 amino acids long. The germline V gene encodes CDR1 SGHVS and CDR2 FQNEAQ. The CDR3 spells CASSMGLAADEQFF. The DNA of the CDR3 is TGTGCCAGCAGCATGGGACTAGCGGCAGATGAGCAGTTCTTC.

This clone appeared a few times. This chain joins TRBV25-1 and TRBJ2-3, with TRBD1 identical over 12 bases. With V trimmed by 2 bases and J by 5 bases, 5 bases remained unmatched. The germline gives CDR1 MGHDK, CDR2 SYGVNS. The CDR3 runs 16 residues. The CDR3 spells CASSEPGQGAIDTQYF. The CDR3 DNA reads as TGTGCCAGCAGTGAACCGGGACAGGGGGCAATAGATACGCAGTATTTT.

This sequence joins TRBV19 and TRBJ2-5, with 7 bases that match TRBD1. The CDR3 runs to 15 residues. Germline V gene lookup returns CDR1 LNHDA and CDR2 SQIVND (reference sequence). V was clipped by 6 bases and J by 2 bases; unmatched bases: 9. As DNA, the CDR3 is TGTGCCAGTAGCAATAAGGGGACAGCACAAGAGACCCAGTACTTC. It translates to CASSNKGTAQETQYF.

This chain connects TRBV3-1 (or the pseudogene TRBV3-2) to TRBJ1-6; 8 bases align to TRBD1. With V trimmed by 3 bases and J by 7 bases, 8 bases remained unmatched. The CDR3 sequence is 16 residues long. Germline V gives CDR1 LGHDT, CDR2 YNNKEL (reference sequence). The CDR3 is CASSQDRAGRNSPLHF. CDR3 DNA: TGTGCCAGCAGCCAGGACAGGGCCGGGAGGAATTCACCCCTCCACTTT.

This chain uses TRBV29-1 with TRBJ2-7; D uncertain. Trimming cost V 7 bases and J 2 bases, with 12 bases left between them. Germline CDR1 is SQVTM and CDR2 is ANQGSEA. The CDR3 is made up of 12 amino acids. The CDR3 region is CSGLWSTYEQYF. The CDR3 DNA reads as TGCAGCGGTCTCTGGTCTACCTACGAGCAGTACTTC.

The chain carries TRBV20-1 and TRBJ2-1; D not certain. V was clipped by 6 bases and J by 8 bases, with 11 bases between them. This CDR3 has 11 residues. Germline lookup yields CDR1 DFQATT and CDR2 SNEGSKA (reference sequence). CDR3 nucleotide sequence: TGCAGTGCCCGCCGGTCCGATGAGCAGTTCTTC. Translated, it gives CSARRSDEQFF.

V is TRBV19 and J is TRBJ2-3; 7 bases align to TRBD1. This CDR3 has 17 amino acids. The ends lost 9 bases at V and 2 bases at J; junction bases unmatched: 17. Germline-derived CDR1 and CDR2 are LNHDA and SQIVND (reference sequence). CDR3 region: CASRQGVSSFSTDTQYF. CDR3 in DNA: TGTGCCAGCAGACAGGGAGTGAGTTCCTTCTCCACAGATACGCAGTATTTT.

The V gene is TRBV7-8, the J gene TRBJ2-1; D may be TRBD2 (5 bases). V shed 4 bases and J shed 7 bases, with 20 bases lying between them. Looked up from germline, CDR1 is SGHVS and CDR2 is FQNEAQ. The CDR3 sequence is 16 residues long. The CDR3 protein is CASSSPSRENWNEQFF. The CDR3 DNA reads TGTGCCAGCAGCTCGCCGAGTAGGGAGAATTGGAATGAGCAGTTCTTC.

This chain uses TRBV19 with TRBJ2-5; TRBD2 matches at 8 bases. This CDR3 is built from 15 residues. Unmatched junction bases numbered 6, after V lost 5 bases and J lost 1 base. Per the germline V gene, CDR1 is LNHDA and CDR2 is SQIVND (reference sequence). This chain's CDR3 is CASSGLGGGQETQYF. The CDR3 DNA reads TGTGCCAGTAGTGGACTCGGGGGGGGCCAAGAGACCCAGTACTTC.

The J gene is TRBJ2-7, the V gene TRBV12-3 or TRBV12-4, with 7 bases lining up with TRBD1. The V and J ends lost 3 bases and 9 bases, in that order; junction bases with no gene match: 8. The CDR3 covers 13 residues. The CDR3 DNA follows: TGTGCCAGCAGTTTCCTCCGGGACAGAGGGCAGTACTTC. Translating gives CASSFLRDRGQYF.

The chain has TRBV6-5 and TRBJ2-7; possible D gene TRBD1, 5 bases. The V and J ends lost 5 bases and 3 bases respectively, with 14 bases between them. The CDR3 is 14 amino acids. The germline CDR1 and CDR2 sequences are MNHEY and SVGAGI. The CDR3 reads CASSKSPQGYEQYF. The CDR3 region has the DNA TGTGCCAGCAGTAAGAGTCCTCAGGGCTACGAGCAGTACTTC.

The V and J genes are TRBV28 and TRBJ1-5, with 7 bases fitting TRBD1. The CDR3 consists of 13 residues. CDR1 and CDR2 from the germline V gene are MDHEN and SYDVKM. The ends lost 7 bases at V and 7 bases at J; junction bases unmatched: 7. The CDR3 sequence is CASKQGGWQPQHF. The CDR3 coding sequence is TGTGCCAGCAAGCAAGGGGGCTGGCAGCCCCAGCATTTT.